A selection of T cell receptor beta chains follows, all from one sample in a study of shared clonotypes between healthy human individuals. The protocol was immunoSEQ multiplex PCR, while the TCRdb copy is restricted to in-frame clones and leaves out a portion. The repertoire consists of about 2.2 million clones, with 80% to 95% occurring once and the leading ten covering 1.5% to 2%. Sequenced sample: naive CD8+ T cells from PBMCs. The receptors originated from a man aged 18 to 29 in good health. Some clones in this sample may be carry-over from other donors' samples. Each CDR3 is given with its conserved first and last residue. Fields, in order: clone size, V gene, D gene, J gene, CDR3 DNA, CDR3 protein. The D gene is left open where the match is weak. Size is stated for part of the rows, as once, few or many counts, or as a class when the clone is expanded.

-	TRBV29-1	-	TRBJ1-5	TGCAGCGTCCTCGGGACAAATAGCAATCAGCCCCAGCATTTT	CSVLGTNSNQPQHF
once	TRBV7-2	-	TRBJ2-1	TGTGCCAGCAGCTTCCCCTACAATGAGCAGTTCTTC	CASSFPYNEQFF
-	TRBV6-1	-	TRBJ2-5	TGTGCCAGCAGGCCCTGGGGGTCCCAAGAGACCCAGTACTTC	CASRPWGSQETQYF
-	TRBV11-2	-	TRBJ2-2	TGTGCCAGCAGCCCCCTCGCAGGGGCGAACACCGGGGAGCTGTTTTTT	CASSPLAGANTGELFF
-	TRBV15	TRBD2	TRBJ2-3	TGTGCCACCAGCAGAGAGCGGGAGATGGGCGCAGATACGCAGTATTTT	CATSREREMGADTQYF
-	TRBV5-4	-	TRBJ1-2	TGTGCCAGCAGCTTAATGGGTTGGGGCTACACCTTC	CASSLMGWGYTF
-	TRBV29-1	-	TRBJ2-7	TGCAGCGTTGAAGGGGGGGACAGCTTCTACGAGCAGTACTTC	CSVEGGDSFYEQYF
-	TRBV28	TRBD2	TRBJ2-3	TGTGCCAGCCCTAAGCCGGGACTAGCGGGAGGGCCGTGGACGCAGTATTTT	CASPKPGLAGGPWTQYF
-	TRBV6-6	-	TRBJ1-4	TGTGCCAGCAGATCCCACCCCTTTAATGAAAAACTGTTTTTT	CASRSHPFNEKLFF
-	TRBV9	-	TRBJ1-4	TGTGCCAGCAGCGTCACAGGGTCTGCAACTAATGAAAAACTGTTTTTT	CASSVTGSATNEKLFF
once	TRBV11-3	TRBD2	TRBJ2-1	TGTGCCAGCAGCTCCCGAACTAGCGGGAATCATAATGAGCAGTTCTTC	CASSSRTSGNHNEQFF
few	TRBV15	-	TRBJ1-5	TGTGCCTCTGGCCTACTGAGCAATCAGCCCCAGCATTTT	CASGLLSNQPQHF
-	TRBV7-2	TRBD2	TRBJ2-3	TGTGCCAGCAGCTTATTAGCGGGGCTCCCGTGGGTAGATACGCAGTATTTT	CASSLLAGLPWVDTQYF
-	TRBV29-1	TRBD1	TRBJ1-2	TGCAGCGTTGAAGGAGAGCAGGGGGAGGAAGGCTACACCTTC	CSVEGEQGEEGYTF
-	TRBV29-1	TRBD1	TRBJ2-7	TGCAGCGTCTCCCCCCCGGGACAGGGGGCACGGGAGGAGCAGTACTTC	CSVSPPGQGAREEQYF
once	TRBV5-5	-	TRBJ1-1	TGTGCCAGCAGCATTACATCGGGAAGCACTGAAGCTTTCTTT	CASSITSGSTEAFF
-	TRBV7-3	-	TRBJ2-1	TGTGCCAGCAGCTTAACGAAAGGACAAGGGCAGTTCTTC	CASSLTKGQGQFF
-	TRBV9	-	TRBJ2-1	TGTGCCAGCAGCGTAGGATACATTAGCATTTACTACAATGAGCAGTTCTTC	CASSVGYISIYYNEQFF
-	TRBV28	-	TRBJ1-1	TGTGCCAGCAGTCCTCCCTCCATAGTTCCGTTTTCTGAAGCTTTCTTT	CASSPPSIVPFSEAFF
once	TRBV28	-	TRBJ1-1	TGTGCCAGCAGTTTTGGTGTTTCCACTGAAGCTTTCTTT	CASSFGVSTEAFF
-	TRBV10-3	-	TRBJ1-1	TGTGCCATCAGTCAGGAGGGAATTACTGTTGAAGCTTTCTTT	CAISQEGITVEAFF
-	TRBV29-1	-	TRBJ2-7	TGCAGCGTTCGACAACTAGGGTCCTACGAGCAGTACTTC	CSVRQLGSYEQYF
once	TRBV5-1	-	TRBJ2-5	TGCGCCAGCAGCCATAGGGACACAAAGACCCAGTACTTC	CASSHRDTKTQYF
once	TRBV19	TRBD2	TRBJ2-7	TGTGCCAGTAGTATTCTAGCGGGGGATTCCTACGAGCAGTACTTC	CASSILAGDSYEQYF
-	TRBV27	-	TRBJ2-1	TGTGCCAGCAGTCCCACCTACAATGAGCAGTTCTTC	CASSPTYNEQFF
-	TRBV5-1	TRBD1	TRBJ2-7	TGCGCCAGCAGCGTATCGGACAGGGGCTACGAGCAGTACTTC	CASSVSDRGYEQYF
-	TRBV19	-	TRBJ2-7	TGTGCCAGTAGGTCGGGGAGCGACGAGCAGTACTTC	CASRSGSDEQYF
once	TRBV6-4	-	TRBJ2-1	TGTGCCAGCAGTGACTCTATGGGGAAGTCGGAGCAGTTCTTC	CASSDSMGKSEQFF
-	TRBV2	-	TRBJ1-1	TGTGCCAGCAGAAACAGAGCGAACACTGAAGCTTTCTTT	CASRNRANTEAFF
-	TRBV10-3	-	TRBJ2-7	TGTGCCACCACTACCGGGTCGCCTTCCTACGAGCAGTACTTC	CATTTGSPSYEQYF
once	TRBV28	TRBD2	TRBJ2-5	TGTGCCAGCAGTTTCGCGGGGGAGTGGGAGACCCAGTACTTC	CASSFAGEWETQYF
-	TRBV7-9	TRBD2	TRBJ2-1	TGTGCCATTCCCAACCTAGCGGGAGGGTTCAATGAGCAGTTCTTC	CAIPNLAGGFNEQFF
-	TRBV13	TRBD1	TRBJ2-1	TGTGCCAGCAGCTTAATGACAGGGGCCTACAATGAGCAGTTCTTC	CASSLMTGAYNEQFF
-	TRBV13	TRBD1	TRBJ1-1	TGTGCCAGCAGCTGGACAGGGGGCTCGGGCACTGAAGCTTTCTTT	CASSWTGGSGTEAFF
once	TRBV10-1	-	TRBJ1-1	TGCGCCAGCAGTCCCGGTGGAGGGGTCCCCATGAACACTGAAGCTTTCTTT	CASSPGGGVPMNTEAFF